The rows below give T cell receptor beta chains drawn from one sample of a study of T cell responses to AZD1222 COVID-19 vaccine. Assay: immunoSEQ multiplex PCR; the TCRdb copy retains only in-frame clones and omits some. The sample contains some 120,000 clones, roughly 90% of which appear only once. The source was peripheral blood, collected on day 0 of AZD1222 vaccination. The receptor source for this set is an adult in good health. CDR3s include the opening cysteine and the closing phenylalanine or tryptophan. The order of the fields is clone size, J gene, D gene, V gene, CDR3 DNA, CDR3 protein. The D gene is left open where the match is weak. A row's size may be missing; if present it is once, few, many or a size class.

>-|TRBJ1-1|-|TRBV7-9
TGTGCCAGCAGCTCCCCGTTGAACACTGAAGCTTTCTTT
CASSSPLNTEAFF
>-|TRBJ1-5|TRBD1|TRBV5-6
TGTGCCAGCAGCTCACTCGGACAGGGCGCTCAGCCCCAGCATTTT
CASSSLGQGAQPQHF
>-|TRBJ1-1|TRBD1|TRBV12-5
TGTGCTAGTGGTTTGACAGGGGGGGATGGTGAAGCTTTCTTT
CASGLTGGDGEAFF
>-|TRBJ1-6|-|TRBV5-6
TGTGCCAGCAGCTTGCAGGGTACAGTGTATTCACCCCTCCACTTT
CASSLQGTVYSPLHF
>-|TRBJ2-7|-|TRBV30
TGTGCCTGGAGTCGATACCGCCGGGGAGGAAGCTACGAGCAGTACTTC
CAWSRYRRGGSYEQYF
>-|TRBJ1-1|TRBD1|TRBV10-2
TGCGCCAGCAGCTTTCAGACAGGGGAGGGTGAAGCTTTCTTT
CASSFQTGEGEAFF
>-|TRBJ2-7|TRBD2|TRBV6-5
TGTGCCAGCAGGCCCGGGACTAGCGGTACCTACGAGCAGTACTTC
CASRPGTSGTYEQYF
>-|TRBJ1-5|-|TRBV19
TGTGCCAGTACTATAGGTAGCGGGTTGAATCAGCCCCAGCATTTT
CASTIGSGLNQPQHF
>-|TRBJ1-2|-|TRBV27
TGTGCCAGCAGGCCGGGAGGAGGGAACTATGGCTACACCTTC
CASRPGGGNYGYTF
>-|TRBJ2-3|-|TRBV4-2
TGTGCCAGCACGAGGTTAGCGGAAGCCACAGATACGCAGTATTTT
CASTRLAEATDTQYF
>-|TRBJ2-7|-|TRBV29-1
TGCAGCGTTCGGCCGGCCCAAACCTACGAGCAGTACTTC
CSVRPAQTYEQYF
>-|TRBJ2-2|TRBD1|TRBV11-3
TGTGCCAGCACCGACAGGGTAGGGACCGGGGAGCTGTTTTTT
CASTDRVGTGELFF
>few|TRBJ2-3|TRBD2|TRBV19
TGTGCCAGTAGTATTGGGGCGACTAGCGGCGTTAGCACAGATACGCAGTATTTT
CASSIGATSGVSTDTQYF
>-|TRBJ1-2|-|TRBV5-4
TGTGCCAGCAGCTCCCAGGACAGAGCTTATGGCTACACCTTC
CASSSQDRAYGYTF
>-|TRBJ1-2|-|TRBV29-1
TGCAGCGTTGATGAGGGAGCTAACTATGGCTACACCTTC
CSVDEGANYGYTF
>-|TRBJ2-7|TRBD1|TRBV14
TGTGCCAGCAGCCAATTAGGGGGCGCATATCGTGAGCAGTACTTC
CASSQLGGAYREQYF
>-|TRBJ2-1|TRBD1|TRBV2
TGTGCCAGCAGTGAAGCGCGGGACAGGGGTGAGCAGTTCTTC
CASSEARDRGEQFF
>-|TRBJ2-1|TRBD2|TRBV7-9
TGTGCCAGCACGGCTAGCGGGAGGTACAATGAGCAGTTCTTC
CASTASGRYNEQFF
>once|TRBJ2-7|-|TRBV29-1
TGCAGCGGGTTAGGGCGGGATGCGTACGAGCAGTACTTC
CSGLGRDAYEQYF
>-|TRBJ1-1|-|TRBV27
TGTGCCAGCAGTCGAACAGGGACGACTGAAGCTTTCTTT
CASSRTGTTEAFF
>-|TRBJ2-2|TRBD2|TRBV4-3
TGCGCCAGCAGCCAAGATGGGGGACAGCTCCGCGGCGGGAGGGCTAACGGGGAGCTGTTTTTT
CASSQDGGQLRGGRANGELFF
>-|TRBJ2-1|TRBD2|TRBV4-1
TGCGCCAGCGGTCATAGCGGGCCGTACAATGAGCAGTTCTTC
CASGHSGPYNEQFF
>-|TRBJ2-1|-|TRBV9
TGTGCCAGCAGCGTAGGAGGGGGTGAGCAGTTCTTC
CASSVGGGEQFF
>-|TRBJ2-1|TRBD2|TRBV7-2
TGTGCCAGCAGCTTACGGACTAGCGGGAGTGGGAATGAGCAGTTCTTC
CASSLRTSGSGNEQFF
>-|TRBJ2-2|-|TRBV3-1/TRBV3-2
TGTGCCAGCAGCCAACACGGGGAGCTGTTTTTT
CASSQHGELFF
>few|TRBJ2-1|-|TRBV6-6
TGTGCCAGCAGTCCCCGGAGGGGTAGCAGGGACCCAAATGAGCAGTTCTTC
CASSPRRGSRDPNEQFF
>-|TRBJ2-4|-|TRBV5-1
TGCGCCAGCAGCTTGGAGGGGGCCAAAAACATTCAGTACTTC
CASSLEGAKNIQYF
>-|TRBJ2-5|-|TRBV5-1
TGCGCCAGCAGCCTCGTACAAGAGACCCAGTACTTC
CASSLVQETQYF
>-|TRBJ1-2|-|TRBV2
TGTGCCAGCAACACCGACTATGGCTACACCTTC
CASNTDYGYTF
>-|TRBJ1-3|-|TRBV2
TGTGCCAGCAGTGTAGGGGTTTTCTCTGGAAACACCATATATTTT
CASSVGVFSGNTIYF
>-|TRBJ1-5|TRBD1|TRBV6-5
TGTGCCAGCAGTTGGACAGGGGGGGGTCAGCCCCAGCATTTT
CASSWTGGGQPQHF
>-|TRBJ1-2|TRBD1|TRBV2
TGTGCCAGCAGGCAGACAGGGGCTAACTATGGCTACACCTTC
CASRQTGANYGYTF
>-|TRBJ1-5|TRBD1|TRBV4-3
TGCGCCAGCAGCCATACAGGGGCCCCCAATCAGCCCCAGCATTTT
CASSHTGAPNQPQHF
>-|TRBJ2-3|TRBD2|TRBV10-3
TGTGCCATCAGTGAGTCCCTTATGGGGACTAGCGGGCTCCAAGATACGCAGTATTTT
CAISESLMGTSGLQDTQYF
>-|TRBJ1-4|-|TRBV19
TGTGCCAGCTCTGAGCAGGGAGGAGAAAAACTGTTTTTT
CASSEQGGEKLFF
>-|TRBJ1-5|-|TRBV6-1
TGTGCCAGCAGTGACGTACCTAATGGCAATCAGCCCCAGCATTTT
CASSDVPNGNQPQHF
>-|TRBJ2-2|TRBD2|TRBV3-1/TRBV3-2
TGTGCCAGCAGCCACCGGCTAGCGGGAGGTTTGTCCGGGGAGCTGTTTTTT
CASSHRLAGGLSGELFF